This is a list of T cell receptor beta chains from one sample in a study of cytomegalovirus exposure and HLA in healthy donors. The protocol was immunoSEQ multiplex PCR, while the TCRdb copy is restricted to in-frame clones and leaves out a portion. The sample consists of some 340,000 clones, around 90% of them appearing once. The sequencing sample was made of PBMCs. The receptors shown here come from a woman aged 25 to 39 in good health and CMV-seropositive. Each CDR3 is given with its conserved first and last residue. The order of the fields is J gene, V gene, D gene, clone size, CDR3 DNA, CDR3 protein. D genes are given only for firm matches. Rows may omit the clone size; those that give it use once, few, many or a size class.

TRBJ2-7 TRBV30 . . TGTGCCTGGAGTGTTAACGGGGGTCGCGAGCAGTACTTC CAWSVNGGREQYF
TRBJ2-7 TRBV27 . . TGTGCCAGCAGTTTGGGCCGGGCAGTCCGTTCCTACGAGCAGTACTTC CASSLGRAVRSYEQYF
TRBJ2-1 TRBV5-6 TRBD2 . TGTGCCAGCAGCCTTAGCGGGAGGGTCCCCTACAATGAGCAGTTCTTC CASSLSGRVPYNEQFF
TRBJ2-7 TRBV30 . . TGTGCCTGGAGTGTATTCCAGGGGTTATTGGGGGAGCAGTACTTC CAWSVFQGLLGEQYF
TRBJ2-5 TRBV27 TRBD2 . TGTGCCAGCAGTTTATACGGGGGGATGGAGACCCAGTACTTC CASSLYGGMETQYF
TRBJ1-1 TRBV29-1 . . TGCAGCGTTGCAAACACCATAAACACTGAAGCTTTCTTT CSVANTINTEAFF
TRBJ1-2 TRBV6-5 TRBD1 few TGTGCCAGCAGGGGCCGACAGGGGGCTAACTATGGCTACACCTTC CASRGRQGANYGYTF
TRBJ1-1 TRBV7-8 . once TGTGCCAGCAGCTTGGTACCTGGGGACACTGAAGCTTTCTTT CASSLVPGDTEAFF
TRBJ2-1 TRBV7-9 . once TGTGCCAGCAGCTTAGTGGCAGGGGAAGTGGATGAGCAGTTCTTC CASSLVAGEVDEQFF
TRBJ2-2 TRBV30 TRBD2 . TGTGCCTGGAGTGTAATTTTGCGGGAGTACGGCGGGGAGCTGTTTTTT CAWSVILREYGGELFF
TRBJ1-2 TRBV29-1 . . TGCAGCGTTGAAGTATCTCCCAGGGGTGGCTACACCTTC CSVEVSPRGGYTF
TRBJ2-3 TRBV15 . . TGTGCCACCAGCAGAACGGTGACCGGGGGCACAGATACGCAGTATTTT CATSRTVTGGTDTQYF
TRBJ2-7 TRBV9 TRBD1 . TGTGCCAGCAGCGGACAGGGGGCCTACGAGCAGTACTTC CASSGQGAYEQYF
TRBJ2-3 TRBV27 TRBD2 . TGTGCCAGCAGTTTGTTTCGTGTGAGCGGGAGTATCGGTGCCGAAGATACGCAGTATTTT CASSLFRVSGSIGAEDTQYF
TRBJ1-2 TRBV2 . . TGTGCCAGCAGCGGCAGGGTCACCACCTTC CASSGRVTTF
TRBJ2-7 TRBV13 . . TGTGCCAGCAGCCCCCGACGGGGTTACGAGCAGTACTTC CASSPRRGYEQYF
TRBJ1-2 TRBV27 . . TGTGCCAGCAGTTTAGCGGGTTCTAACTATGGCTACACCTTC CASSLAGSNYGYTF
TRBJ1-4 TRBV7-9 . . TGTGCCAGCAGCTTAGAGTTGGCAGCTAATGAAAAACTGTTTTTT CASSLELAANEKLFF
TRBJ2-3 TRBV15 TRBD2 . TGTGCCACCAGCAGCCATACTAGCGGGCTGCAGTATTTT CATSSHTSGLQYF
TRBJ2-5 TRBV7-9 . . TGTGCCGGACAGACCCAAGAGACCCAGTACTTC CAGQTQETQYF
TRBJ2-3 TRBV7-2 . . TGTGCCAGCAGCTTAGCGTCTTTAAGGGAAACGCAGTATTTT CASSLASLRETQYF
TRBJ2-3 TRBV18 TRBD2 . TGTGCCAGCTCACTGCGGGGGACCACAGATACGCAGTATTTT CASSLRGTTDTQYF
TRBJ2-2 TRBV7-6 TRBD2 once TGTGCCAGCAGCTCGGGGGGGCCCGGGGAGCTGTTTTTT CASSSGGPGELFF
TRBJ1-2 TRBV5-1 TRBD1 . TGCGCCAGCAGCTTGGGCACTGGACAGGGGGTTAATTGGTATTATGGCTACACCTTC CASSLGTGQGVNWYYGYTF
TRBJ2-3 TRBV6-5 TRBD1 . TGTGCCAGCAGCCACGGACAGGGCAACACAGATACGCAGTATTTT CASSHGQGNTDTQYF
TRBJ2-7 TRBV19 . . TGTGCCAGTAGTATAGAGGTAGGACGGAACTCCTACGAGCAGTACTTC CASSIEVGRNSYEQYF
TRBJ1-1 TRBV5-1 TRBD1 . TGCGCCAGCAGCCCGGGTGGTGGGACAGTTAACACTGAAGCTTTCTTT CASSPGGGTVNTEAFF
TRBJ2-5 TRBV11-2 TRBD2 once TGTGCCAGCAGCTTTCCCGGGACTAGCGGGGCTGAGACCCAGTACTTC CASSFPGTSGAETQYF
TRBJ2-7 TRBV7-9 TRBD1 . TGTGCCAGCAGCTTCCCGGGACAGGGAAACTCCTACGAGCAGTACTTC CASSFPGQGNSYEQYF
TRBJ1-2 TRBV6-5 . . TGTGCCAGCAGTTACTCACGGGGGGACTATGGCTACACCTTC CASSYSRGDYGYTF
TRBJ2-2 TRBV21-1 . . TGTGCCAGCAGCGAGCACAGGGGCACCGGGGAGCTGTTTTTT CASSEHRGTGELFF
TRBJ2-7 TRBV5-1 . . TGCGCCAGCAACGGCGGTTTAAGCTCCTACGAGCAGTACTTC CASNGGLSSYEQYF
TRBJ2-7 TRBV5-1 TRBD2 . TGCGCCAGCAGCTTTAGCGGGGGGCCAACCTACGAGCAGTACTTC CASSFSGGPTYEQYF
TRBJ2-7 TRBV5-1 . . TGCGCCAGCAGCTTTCAGGGGCTGACCTACGAGCAGTACTTC CASSFQGLTYEQYF
TRBJ2-1 TRBV6-1 . . TGTGCCAGCAGTGAGGTACCGGTTTCCTACAATGAGCAGTTCTTC CASSEVPVSYNEQFF
TRBJ2-1 TRBV29-1 TRBD2 . TGCAGCGTTGTGGGGGGACTAGCGGACTCCTACAATGAGCAGTTCTTC CSVVGGLADSYNEQFF
TRBJ2-5 TRBV4-2 . . TGTGCCAGCAGCCAGAGGGTGGCCTATGGACAGCCCAAAGAGACCCAGTACTTC CASSQRVAYGQPKETQYF
TRBJ2-2 TRBV9 TRBD2 . TGTGCCAGCAGCTCACCTAGCGGGAGGGCTGTAGACACCGGGGAGCTGTTTTTT CASSSPSGRAVDTGELFF
TRBJ2-7 TRBV28 . . TGTGCCAGCAGCCCGGGACACTCCTACGAGCAGTACTTC CASSPGHSYEQYF
TRBJ2-5 TRBV27 TRBD2 . TGTGCCAGCAGTCAGGCCAGTTCGTTCGGGGGGGGGACCCAGTACTTC CASSQASSFGGGTQYF
TRBJ1-5 TRBV19 TRBD1 . TGTGCCAGTAGTATCAGGGGACAGGACTATCAGCCCCAGCATTTT CASSIRGQDYQPQHF
TRBJ2-1 TRBV7-3 . . TGTGCCAGCAGCTTAACCGGGGCGGACCCAGATGAGCAGTTCTTC CASSLTGADPDEQFF
TRBJ1-4 TRBV28 . . TGTGCCAGCAGTTCGATCGGGCATGAAAAACTGTTTTTT CASSSIGHEKLFF
TRBJ2-2 TRBV25-1 . few TGTGCCAGCAATCAGGGCCCCGGGGAGCTGTTTTTT CASNQGPGELFF